The rows below give T cell receptor beta chains drawn from one sample of a study of tumor and adjacent non-tumor tissue in lung cancer. A single record per CDR3 protein comes from TCRdb applying MiXCR to the multiplex PCR reads. This table has 65,000 to 80,000 distinct CDR3 sequences, less than 80% appearing once. The specimen was lung tumor tissue. These receptors were taken from a man between 60 and 75 years old with non-small cell lung cancer. CDR3s include the opening cysteine and the closing phenylalanine or tryptophan.

TRBJ2-3 TRBV6-5 14 CVSSHRTGTDTQYF
TRBJ2-4 TRBV14 15 CVSSQDRSSKNIQYF
TRBJ1-2 TRBV20-1 13 CNAPDFKASGYTF
TRBJ2-1 TRBV6-5 15 CAGSFGEGALNKQFF
TRBJ2-5 TRBV11-1 12 CTSSLTEETQYF
TRBJ2-1 TRBV19 15 CASSKAESSYNEQFF
TRBJ1-2 TRBV12-3/TRBV12-4 14 CASSTRTGDYGYTF
TRBJ2-3 TRBV30 16 CAWSPRTLRFTDTQYF
TRBJ1-6 TRBV20-1 14 CSARGTGDNSPLHF
TRBJ2-2 TRBV20-1 14 CSAPPSGRTGALFF
TRBJ2-2 TRBV11-1 14 CACSCTSDTGDLFF
TRBJ2-3 TRBV6-2/TRBV6-3 13 CACIGSSTDKQYF
TRBJ2-2 TRBV11-1 14 CERRYNSGTGEMFF
TRBJ2-3 TRBV6-6 17 CASSLPSGAPSTDTQYF
TRBJ2-3 TRBV28 11 CASSIVVTQYF
TRBJ2-7 TRBV6-2/TRBV6-3 13 CASSKLVLYERYF
TRBJ2-7 TRBV20-1 13 CSARTGRSYDLYF
TRBJ1-1 TRBV12-3/TRBV12-4 12 CTRSFTTGPDFF
TRBJ2-7 TRBV6-5 15 CARSYSRRETAGKYF
TRBJ2-2 TRBV6-5 17 CASSPSAGVTNTVELFF
TRBJ2-3 TRBV12-3/TRBV12-4 14 CASSLSGGPDTQYF
TRBJ2-7 TRBV29-1 11 CGVEVFHEQYF
TRBJ2-1 TRBV11-1 16 CATSPGTRGGYDEQFF
TRBJ2-5 TRBV24-1 13 CATSASLEETQYF
TRBJ2-1 TRBV28 14 CASSFLLVCNEQFF
TRBJ2-7 TRBV20-1 15 CSAQGTGTSHYEHYF
TRBJ2-1 TRBV5-4 13 CTSSLRGCNEQLF
TRBJ2-7 TRBV11-2 15 CASSTQRTGAYEQYF
TRBJ2-1 TRBV11-1 14 CARERWEGCGEQFF
TRBJ2-5 TRBV6-6 16 CARSYSWSPAEETQYF
TRBJ2-7 TRBV28 15 CASSGSGQGVYEQYF
TRBJ2-7 TRBV5-6 14 CANSPSWVVYEQYF
TRBJ2-5 TRBV20-1 15 CSAQTSGKVQETKYF
TRBJ2-7 TRBV5-1 15 CVSSWETSGSYEQYF
TRBJ1-1 TRBV2 12 CASRILGTEAFF
TRBJ1-1 TRBV20-1 11 CSAGKGTEAFF
TRBJ2-7 TRBV20-1 16 CSTTSLTQRDLYEHYF